Below, 12 T cell receptor beta chains from the same sample are listed, as sequenced in a study of blood T cell repertoires in COVID-19. The repertoire was sequenced with immunoSEQ multiplex PCR; TCRdb's copy has only in-frame clones and lacks some. The table has around 320,000 clones, approximately 90% seen once. Input material: PBMCs or T cells enriched from blood (not recorded which). These receptors originate from a woman in her 30s who had been exposed to COVID-19.

This chain connects TRBV4-1 to TRBJ1-1; 9 bases line up with TRBD1. Looked up from germline, CDR1 is MGHRA and CDR2 is YSYEKL. The CDR3 extends over 13 amino acids. V lost 1 base to trimming and J lost 6 bases; unmatched junction nucleotides: 0. This CDR3 is CASSQGQGAEAFF. CDR3 in DNA: TGCGCCAGCAGCCAAGGACAGGGGGCTGAAGCTTTCTTT.

The CDR3 sequence: CASSLTRLALYGYTF. The CDR3 DNA is TGTGCCAGCAGCTTAACGAGACTTGCGTTATATGGCTACACCTTC. J is TRBJ1-2 and V is TRBV7-2, with unresolved D. The CDR3 sequence is 15 residues long. Trimming stripped 2 bases from V and 5 bases from J, with 15 bases between. CDR1 is SGHTA and CDR2 is FQGNSA in the germline V gene. Drawing the rest from reference TRBV7-2 and TRBJ1-2, the complete variable domain is GAGVSQSPSNKVTEKGKDVELRCDPISGHTALYWYRQSLGQGLEFLIYFQGNSAPDKSGLPSDRFSAERTGGSVSTLTIQRTQQEDSAVYLCASSLTRLALYGYTFGSGTRLTVV.

V gene TRBV5-3 combines with J gene TRBJ2-1; 8 nucleotides line up with TRBD2. TRBV5-3 is assigned to the ORF class and has an uncertain function. V was pared by 4 bases and J by 0 bases, with 15 bases of the junction left unmatched. The CDR3 is 19 amino acids. In DNA, the CDR3 is TGTGCCAGAAGCCCGGCGGGGCTAGCGGGTCCTAGCTCCTACAATGAGCAGTTCTTC. This sequence encodes CARSPAGLAGPSSYNEQFF.

The gene calls are TRBV7-9 and TRBJ2-1; 11 positions agree with TRBD2. The CDR3 covers 16 residues. The V gene's germline CDR1 is SEHNR and CDR2 FQNEAQ (reference sequence). The V segment lost 5 bases and the J segment 3 bases; nucleotides outside the gene matches: 6. Here the CDR3 reads CASSPQLAGVYNEQFF. The CDR3, as DNA: TGTGCCAGCAGCCCGCAACTAGCGGGGGTCTACAATGAGCAGTTCTTC.

A single count supports this clone. This chain connects TRBV28 to TRBJ2-7, with D perhaps TRBD2 (5 bases). The CDR3 loop spans 13 amino acids. Trimming removed 6 bases at V and 0 bases at J, with 9 bases between. Germline CDR1 is MDHEN and CDR2 is SYDVKM. The CDR3 DNA reads as TGTGCCAGCAGGAGGGTAAGCTCCTACGAGCAGTACTTC. It is translated as CASRRVSSYEQYF.

The V and J genes are TRBV9 and TRBJ1-5; 7 bases align to TRBD1. The CDR3 totals 15 residues. With 4 bases clipped from V and 2 bases from J, the junction kept 6 bases outside the gene matches. Germline assignment: CDR1 SGDLS and CDR2 YYNGEE. Written as DNA, the CDR3 is TGTGCCAGCAGCAGAACAGGGGATGGCAATCAGCCCCAGCATTTT. Translation: CASSRTGDGNQPQHF.

This chain uses TRBV28 with TRBJ1-5, with no clear D. The CDR3 runs to 15 residues. Germline lookup yields CDR1 MDHEN and CDR2 SYDVKM. V lost 6 bases and J lost 2, with 14 bases in between. CDR3 coding DNA: TGTGCCAGCAGCCTTGGCCTCCTGGGCAATCAGCCCCAGCATTTT. It specifies CASSLGLLGNQPQHF. The whole variable domain, filled in from reference TRBV28 and TRBJ1-5, reads DVKVTQSSRYLVKRTGEKVFLECVQDMDHENMFWYRQDPGLGLRLIYFSYDVKMKEKGDIPEGYSVSREKKERFSLILESASTNQTSMYLCASSLGLLGNQPQHFGDGTRLSIL.

The chain uses TRBV11-1 and TRBJ2-3; D gene uncertain. Germline CDR1 SGHAT, CDR2 FQDESV (reference sequence). V lost 5 bases to trimming and J lost 0 bases, with 9 bases between them. The CDR3 contains 14 residues. CDR3 residues: CASSLRVSTDTQYF. Here the CDR3 DNA reads TGTGCCAGCAGCCTCCGTGTCAGCACAGATACGCAGTATTTT. Based on the CDR3 plus reference TRBV11-1 and TRBJ2-3, the full variable domain is EAEVAQSPRYKITEKSQAVAFWCDPISGHATLYWYRQILGQGPELLVQFQDESVVDDSQLPKDRFSAERLKGVDSTLKIQPAELGDSAMYLCASSLRVSTDTQYFGPGTRLTVL.

The chain uses TRBV29-1 and TRBJ1-4; 7 nucleotides match TRBD1. With 7 bases clipped from V and 0 bases from J, the junction kept 5 bases outside the gene matches. Germline CDR1 is SQVTM and CDR2 is ANQGSEA. This CDR3 has 14 amino acids. CDR3 in amino acids: CSAWDSSTNEKLFF. DNA of the CDR3: TGCAGCGCCTGGGACAGCTCAACTAATGAAAAACTGTTTTTT.

V is TRBV5-6 and J is TRBJ1-2, with no clear D. Trimming shortened V by 0 bases and J by 5 bases, and 11 bases separated the two germline ends. CDR1 and CDR2 from the germline V gene are SGHDT and YYEEEE. This CDR3 has 14 amino acids. The CDR3 reads CASSLDPGGYGYTF. The CDR3 DNA reads as TGTGCCAGCAGCTTGGATCCGGGCGGGTATGGCTACACCTTC. Filled out from reference TRBV5-6 and TRBJ1-2, the complete variable domain reads DAGVTQSPTHLIKTRGQQVTLRCSPKSGHDTVSWYQQALGQGPQFIFQYYEEEERQRGNFPDRFSGHQFPNYSSELNVNALLLGDSALYLCASSLDPGGYGYTFGSGTRLTVV.

This chain joins TRBV25-1 and TRBJ1-2; the D gene is possibly TRBD1 (6 bases). This CDR3 region has 13 residues. Germline V lookup: CDR1 MGHDK, CDR2 SYGVNS. V was cut by 4 bases and J by 8 bases, with 14 bases left in between. In DNA, the CDR3 is TGTGCCAGCAGTGTTAAGTGGGGGCAAGGCTACACCTTC. Its translation: CASSVKWGQGYTF.

The chain joins TRBV9 to TRBJ1-2; D is unclear. Trimming removed 3 bases from V and 7 bases from J, with 13 bases in between. Per the germline V gene, CDR1 is SGDLS and CDR2 is YYNGEE. This CDR3 is built from 13 residues. In DNA, the CDR3 is TGTGCCAGCAGCGCCACAGTCTATTCTGGCTACACCTTC. It is translated as CASSATVYSGYTF. The full variable domain, its missing parts supplied by reference TRBV9 and TRBJ1-2, is DSGVTQTPKHLITATGQRVTLRCSPRSGDLSVYWYQQSLDQGLQFLIQYYNGEERAKGNILERFSAQQFPDLHSELNLSSLELGDSALYFCASSATVYSGYTFGSGTRLTVV.